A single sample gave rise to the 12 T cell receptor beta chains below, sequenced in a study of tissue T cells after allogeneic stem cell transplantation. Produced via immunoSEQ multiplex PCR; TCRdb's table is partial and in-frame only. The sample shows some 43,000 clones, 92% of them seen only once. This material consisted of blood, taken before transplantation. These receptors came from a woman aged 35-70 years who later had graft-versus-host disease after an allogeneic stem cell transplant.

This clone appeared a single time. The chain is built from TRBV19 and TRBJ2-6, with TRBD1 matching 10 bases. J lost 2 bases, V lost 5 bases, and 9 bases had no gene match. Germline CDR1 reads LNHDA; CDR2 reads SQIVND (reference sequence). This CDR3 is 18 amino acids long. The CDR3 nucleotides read TGTGCCAGTAGTGTCCTCGGGACAGGGGTGCCTGGGGCCAACGTCCTGACTTTC. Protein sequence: CASSVLGTGVPGANVLTF. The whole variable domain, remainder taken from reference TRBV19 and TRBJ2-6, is DGGITQSPKYLFRKEGQNVTLSCEQNLNHDAMYWYRQDPGQGLRLIYYSQIVNDFQKGDIAEGYSVSREKKESFPLTVTSAQKNPTAFYLCASSVLGTGVPGANVLTFGAGSRLTVL.

The DNA for the CDR3 is TGTGCCAGCAGCAAACCCCCTCCGGAGGGGGAGACCCAGTACTTC. Translated: CASSKPPPEGETQYF. The chain links TRBV21-1 to TRBJ2-5; the DNA was not used to check the table's D call, TRBD2. TRBV21-1 is recorded as a pseudogene. The CDR3 extends over 15 amino acids.

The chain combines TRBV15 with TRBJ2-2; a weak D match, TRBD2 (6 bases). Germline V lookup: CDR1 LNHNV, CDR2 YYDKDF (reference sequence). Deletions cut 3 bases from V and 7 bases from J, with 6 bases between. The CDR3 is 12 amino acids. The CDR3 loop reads CATSSSGGELFF. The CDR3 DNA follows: TGTGCCACCAGCAGTAGCGGCGGGGAGCTGTTTTTT.

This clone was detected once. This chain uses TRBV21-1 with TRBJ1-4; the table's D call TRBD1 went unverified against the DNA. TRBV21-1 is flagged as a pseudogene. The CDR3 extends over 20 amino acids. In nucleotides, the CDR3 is TGTGCCAGCAGCCCCGGAGACAGGGCGAAAGTGGTGTGGACTAATGAAAAACTGTTTTTT. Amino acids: CASSPGDRAKVVWTNEKLFF.

The CDR3 region has the DNA TGTGCCTGTACCGCTCCCGGGACACCAGAACAAGAGACCCAGTACTTC. It codes for CACTAPGTPEQETQYF. J is TRBJ2-5 and V is TRBV30, with D perhaps TRBD1 (6 bases). CDR3 length: 16 residues. Between the trimmed V and J ends, which lost 6 bases and 2 bases, there was a span of 22 bases. CDR1 and CDR2 from the germline V gene are GTSNPN and SVGIG (reference sequence).

The CDR3 region is CASSLQSGRNYNEQFF. Here the CDR3 DNA reads TGTGCCAGCAGCCTCCAGAGCGGGAGGAACTACAATGAGCAGTTCTTC. The chain links TRBV4-2 to TRBJ2-1; 9 bases line up with TRBD2. Germline CDR1 LGHNA, CDR2 YNFKEQ. V trimming: 4 bases; J trimming: 3 bases; junction bases outside the gene matches: 7. This CDR3 is built from 16 residues.

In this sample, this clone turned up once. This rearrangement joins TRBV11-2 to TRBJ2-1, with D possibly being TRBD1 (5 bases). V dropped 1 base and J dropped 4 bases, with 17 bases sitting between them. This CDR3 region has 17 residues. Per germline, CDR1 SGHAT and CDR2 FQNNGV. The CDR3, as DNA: TGTGCCAGCAGCTTAGTTGAGTCGTGGGGCGGATACAATGAGCAGTTCTTC. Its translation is CASSLVESWGGYNEQFF.

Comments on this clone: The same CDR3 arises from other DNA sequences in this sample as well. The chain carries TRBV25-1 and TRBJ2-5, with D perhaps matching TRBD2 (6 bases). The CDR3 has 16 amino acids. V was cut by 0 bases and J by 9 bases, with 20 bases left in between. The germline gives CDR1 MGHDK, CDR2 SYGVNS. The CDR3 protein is CASSEYEGGTPGAQYF. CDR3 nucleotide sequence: TGTGCCAGCAGTGAATATGAGGGAGGCACCCCGGGGGCCCAGTACTTC. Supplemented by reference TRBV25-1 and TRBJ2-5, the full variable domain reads EADIYQTPRYLVIGTGKKITLECSQTMGHDKMYWYQQDPGMELHLIHYSYGVNSTEKGDLSSESTVSRIRTEHFPLTLESARPSHTSQYLCASSEYEGGTPGAQYFGPGTRLLVL.

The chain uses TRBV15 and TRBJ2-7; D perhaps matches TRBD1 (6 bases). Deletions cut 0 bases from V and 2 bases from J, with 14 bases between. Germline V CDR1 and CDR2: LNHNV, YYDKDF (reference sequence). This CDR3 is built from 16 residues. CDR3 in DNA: TGTGCCACCAGCAGAGATATCCCCGACAGGACCTACGAGCAGTACTTC. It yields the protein CATSRDIPDRTYEQYF.

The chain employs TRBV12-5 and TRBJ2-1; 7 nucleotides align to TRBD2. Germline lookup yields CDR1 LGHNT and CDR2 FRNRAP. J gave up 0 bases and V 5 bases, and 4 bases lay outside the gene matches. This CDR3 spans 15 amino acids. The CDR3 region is CASGASGYSYNEQFF. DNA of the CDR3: TGTGCTAGTGGTGCTAGCGGATACTCCTACAATGAGCAGTTCTTC.

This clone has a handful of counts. The CDR3 DNA reads as TGTGCCAGCAGCTTACTCGGGCGTACTAGCACAGATACGCAGTATTTT. Its translation: CASSLLGRTSTDTQYF. This sequence joins TRBV11-2 and TRBJ2-3; D is unclear. V was cut by 2 bases and J by 0 bases, with 12 bases left in between. Germline CDR1 reads SGHAT; CDR2 reads FQNNGV. The length of the CDR3 is 16 residues.

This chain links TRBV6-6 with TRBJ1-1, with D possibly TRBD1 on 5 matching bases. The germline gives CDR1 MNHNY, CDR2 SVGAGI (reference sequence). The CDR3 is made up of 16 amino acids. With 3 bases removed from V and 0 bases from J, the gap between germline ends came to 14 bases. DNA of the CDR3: TGTGCCAGCAGTTATTGGTCCCAGGGACTGAACACTGAAGCTTTCTTT. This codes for CASSYWSQGLNTEAFF.